The source of this TCR beta chain is a study of vaccination and CD4 T cells after COVID-19. The treatment is: roughly 11-day PBMC culture with coronavirus spike peptide pools or control peptides (ViraFEST assay). The V end lost 0 bases, the J end lost 3 bases, and 9 bases lay between the germline ends. Per germline, CDR1 MNHEY and CDR2 SVGAGI. The CDR3 totals 15 residues. The Oncomine TCR Beta short-read assay was applied to DNA of cultured CD4+ T cells. TCRdb reanalysed the PCR reads using MiXCR and keeps one entry per CDR3 protein. The sample includes around 14,000 distinct CDR3 sequences, under 25% of them seen just once. This clonotype was counted a few times. Its antigen is currently unknown.

The sequence was obtained from a human donor with COVID-19. The chain recombines TRBV6-5 with TRBJ1-3; no definite D call. Sequenced: cultured CD4+ T cells from blood. The CDR3 sequence: CASSYSARGGNTIYF. Here the CDR3 DNA reads TGTGCCAGCAGTTACTCTGCCCGGGGTGGAAACACCATATATTTT.